Sequencing of this T cell receptor beta chain was carried out in a study of cytomegalovirus exposure and HLA in healthy donors. This clone turned up a few times. The study ran its PCR with 60 Vbeta and 13 Jbeta primers. Clones were read by immunoSEQ multiplex PCR, and TCRdb kept only the in-frame ones, dropping some. The repertoire includes 65,000 to 100,000 clones, more than 75% of them detected once, and around 15% sits in the top ten. This CDR3 spans 15 amino acids. Trimming removed 4 bases from V and 5 bases from J, with 17 bases in between. Germline values: CDR1 SGHAT, CDR2 FQNNGV. The clonotype was recovered from a woman aged 40 to 50 in good health and CMV-seropositive. Sequenced material: PBMCs. V is TRBV11-2 and J is TRBJ1-1; perhaps TRBD1 as D (5 bases). CDR3 sequence (DNA): TGTGCCAGCAGCTCCGGTTTTTCGGGGGAAACTGAAGCTTTCTTT. Its protein product is CASSSGFSGETEAFF.